This TCR beta chain emerged from a study of T cell responses to AZD1222 COVID-19 vaccine. General observations from the study: Two AZD1222 doses significantly raised spike-specific TCR breadth and depth over controls. CD4 TCRs covered the whole spike, strongest at regions 160-218 and 743-854.

The protocol was immunoSEQ multiplex PCR, while the TCRdb copy is restricted to in-frame clones and leaves out a portion. The sample contains tens of thousands of clones, more than 85% of which appear only once. About this clone itself: Its antigen remains unknown.

The sample here was peripheral blood, taken 28 days after the second AZD1222 dose. The receptor comes from an adult who received the AZD1222 COVID-19 vaccine.

The CDR3 DNA is TGCGCCAGCAGCTTCAGGGCAGACGCCGGGGAGCTGTTTTTT. Its translation: CASSFRADAGELFF. The chain carries TRBV5-1 and TRBJ2-2; tentative D call: TRBD1 (5 bases). The CDR3 contains 14 residues. The germline gives CDR1 SGHRS, CDR2 YFSETQ. The germline V and J ends were trimmed by 2 bases and 6 bases, with 11 bases remaining between them.